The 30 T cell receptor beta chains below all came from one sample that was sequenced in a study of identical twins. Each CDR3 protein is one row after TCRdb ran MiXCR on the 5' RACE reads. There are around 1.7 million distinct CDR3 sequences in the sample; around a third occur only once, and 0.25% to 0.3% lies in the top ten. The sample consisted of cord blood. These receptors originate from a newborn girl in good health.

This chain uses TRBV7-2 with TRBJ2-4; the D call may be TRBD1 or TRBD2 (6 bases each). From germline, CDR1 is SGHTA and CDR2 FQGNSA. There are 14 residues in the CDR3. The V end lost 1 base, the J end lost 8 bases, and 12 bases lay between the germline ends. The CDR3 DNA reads TGTGCCAGCAGCTTAGGAGGGGGGTGGGACATTCAGTACTTC. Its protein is CASSLGGGWDIQYF.

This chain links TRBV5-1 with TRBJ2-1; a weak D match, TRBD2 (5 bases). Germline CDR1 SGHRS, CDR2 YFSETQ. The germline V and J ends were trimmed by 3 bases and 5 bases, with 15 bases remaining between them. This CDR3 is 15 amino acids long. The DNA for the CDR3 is TGCGCCAGCAGCTCACGGATGAATAGCGACAATGAGCAGTTCTTC. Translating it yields CASSSRMNSDNEQFF.

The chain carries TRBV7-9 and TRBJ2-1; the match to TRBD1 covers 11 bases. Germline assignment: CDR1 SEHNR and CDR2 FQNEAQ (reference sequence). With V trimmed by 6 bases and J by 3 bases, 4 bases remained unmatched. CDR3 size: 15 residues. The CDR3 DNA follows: TGTGCCAGCAGGATGGGGACAGGGGGCTACAATGAGCAGTTCTTC. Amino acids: CASRMGTGGYNEQFF.

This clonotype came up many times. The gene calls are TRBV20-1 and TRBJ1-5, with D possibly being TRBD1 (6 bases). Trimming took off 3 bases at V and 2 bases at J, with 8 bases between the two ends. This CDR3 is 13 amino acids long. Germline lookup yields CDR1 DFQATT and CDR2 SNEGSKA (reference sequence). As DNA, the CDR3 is TGCAGTGCTAGCAGACAGGGCAATCAGCCCCAGCATTTT. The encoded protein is CSASRQGNQPQHF.

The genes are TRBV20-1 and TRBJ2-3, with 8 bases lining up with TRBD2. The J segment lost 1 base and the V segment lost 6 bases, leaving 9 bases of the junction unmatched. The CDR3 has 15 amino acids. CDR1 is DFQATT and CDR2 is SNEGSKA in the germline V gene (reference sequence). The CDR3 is CSAGSGGLRTDTQYF. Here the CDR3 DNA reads TGCAGTGCGGGGAGCGGGGGACTTCGCACAGATACGCAGTATTTT.

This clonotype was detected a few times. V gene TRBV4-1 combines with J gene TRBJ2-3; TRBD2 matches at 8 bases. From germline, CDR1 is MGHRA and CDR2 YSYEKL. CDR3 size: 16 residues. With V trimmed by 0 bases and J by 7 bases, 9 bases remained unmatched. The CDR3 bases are TGCGCCAGCAGCCAAGATCTGGCGGGAGGTACATATACGCAGTATTTT. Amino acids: CASSQDLAGGTYTQYF.

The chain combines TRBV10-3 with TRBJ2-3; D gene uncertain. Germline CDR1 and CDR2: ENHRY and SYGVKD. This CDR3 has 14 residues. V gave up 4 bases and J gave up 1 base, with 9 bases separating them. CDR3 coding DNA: TGTGCCATCAGTGTTAAGTCTCGCACAGATACGCAGTATTTT. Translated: CAISVKSRTDTQYF.

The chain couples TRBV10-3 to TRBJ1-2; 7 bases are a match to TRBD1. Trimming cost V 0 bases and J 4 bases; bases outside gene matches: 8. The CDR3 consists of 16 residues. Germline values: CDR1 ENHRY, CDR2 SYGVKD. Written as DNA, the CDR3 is TGTGCCATCAGTGAGTCGGGTAGGACAGGCCCCTATGGCTACACCTTC. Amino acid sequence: CAISESGRTGPYGYTF.

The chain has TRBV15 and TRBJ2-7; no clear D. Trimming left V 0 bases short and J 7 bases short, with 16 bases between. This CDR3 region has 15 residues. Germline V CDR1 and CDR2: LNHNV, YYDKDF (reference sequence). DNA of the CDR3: TGTGCCACCAGCAGAGAGGTTCACTCCCTCAATGAGCAGTACTTC. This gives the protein CATSREVHSLNEQYF. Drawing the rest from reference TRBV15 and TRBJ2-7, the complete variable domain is DAMVIQNPRYQVTQFGKPVTLSCSQTLNHNVMYWYQQKSSQAPKLLFHYYDKDFNNEADTPDNFQSRRPNTSFCFLDIRSPGLGDTAMYLCATSREVHSLNEQYFGPGTRLTVT.

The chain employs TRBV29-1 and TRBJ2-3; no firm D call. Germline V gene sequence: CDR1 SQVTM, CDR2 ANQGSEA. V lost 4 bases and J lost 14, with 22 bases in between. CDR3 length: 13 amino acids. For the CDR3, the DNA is TGCAGCGTTGCCCCGAAAATGGGTCCCATGGGGTATTTT. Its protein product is CSVAPKMGPMGYF.

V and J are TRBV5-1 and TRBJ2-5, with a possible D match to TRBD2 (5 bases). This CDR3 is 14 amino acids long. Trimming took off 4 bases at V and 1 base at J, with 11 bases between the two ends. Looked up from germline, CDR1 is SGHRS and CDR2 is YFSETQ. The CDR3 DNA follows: TGCGCCAGCAGCCCGATCGGGGTCCAAGAGACCCAGTACTTC. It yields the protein CASSPIGVQETQYF.

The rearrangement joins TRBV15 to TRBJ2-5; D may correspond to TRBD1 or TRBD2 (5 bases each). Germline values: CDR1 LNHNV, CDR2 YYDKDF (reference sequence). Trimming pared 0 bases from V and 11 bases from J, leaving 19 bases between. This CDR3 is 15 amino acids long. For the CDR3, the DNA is TGTGCCACCAGCAGAGATTCTCGGGCTTTGGGGGAGCAGTACTTC. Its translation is CATSRDSRALGEQYF.

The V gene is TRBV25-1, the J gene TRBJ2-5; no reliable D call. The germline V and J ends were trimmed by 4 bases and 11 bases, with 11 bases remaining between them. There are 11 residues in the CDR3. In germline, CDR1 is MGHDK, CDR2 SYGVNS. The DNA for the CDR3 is TGTGCCAGCAGTGGGTTGTACGGGCAGTACTTC. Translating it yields CASSGLYGQYF.

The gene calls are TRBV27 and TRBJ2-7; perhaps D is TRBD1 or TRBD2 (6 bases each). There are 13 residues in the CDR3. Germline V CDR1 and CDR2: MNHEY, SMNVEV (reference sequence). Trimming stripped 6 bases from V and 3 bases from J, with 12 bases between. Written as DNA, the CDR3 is TGTGCCAGCAGGGGGGGCGGCCTCTACGAGCAGTACTTC. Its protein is CASRGGGLYEQYF.

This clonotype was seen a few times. CDR3 in DNA: TGCGCCAGCAGGCTAGCGGGGGGGCCTTATGAGCAGTTCTTC. Translating it yields CASRLAGGPYEQFF. V gene TRBV5-1 combines with J gene TRBJ2-1; 12 nucleotides match TRBD2. This CDR3 spans 14 amino acids. V gave up 5 bases and J gave up 8 bases; unmatched junction bases: 5. In germline, CDR1 is SGHRS, CDR2 YFSETQ.

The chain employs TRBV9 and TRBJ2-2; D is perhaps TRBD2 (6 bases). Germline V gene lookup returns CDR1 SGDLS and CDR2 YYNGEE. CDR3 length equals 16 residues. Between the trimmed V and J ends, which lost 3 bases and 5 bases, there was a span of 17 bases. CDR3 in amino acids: CASSARTGTPTGELFF. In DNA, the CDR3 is TGTGCCAGCAGCGCTCGTACCGGGACTCCGACCGGGGAGCTGTTTTTT.

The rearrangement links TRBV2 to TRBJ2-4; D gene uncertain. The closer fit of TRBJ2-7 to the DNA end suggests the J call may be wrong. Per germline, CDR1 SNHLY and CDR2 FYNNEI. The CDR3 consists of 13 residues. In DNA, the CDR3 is TGTGCCAGCAGGGACCTGGGAACCTACGAGCAGTACTTC. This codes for CASRDLGTYEQYF.

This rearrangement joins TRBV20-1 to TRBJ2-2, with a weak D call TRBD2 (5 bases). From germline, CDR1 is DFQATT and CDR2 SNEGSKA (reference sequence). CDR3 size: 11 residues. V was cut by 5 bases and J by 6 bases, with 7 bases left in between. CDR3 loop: CSAGLSGELFF. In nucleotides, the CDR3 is TGCAGTGCTGGACTCTCCGGGGAGCTGTTTTTT.

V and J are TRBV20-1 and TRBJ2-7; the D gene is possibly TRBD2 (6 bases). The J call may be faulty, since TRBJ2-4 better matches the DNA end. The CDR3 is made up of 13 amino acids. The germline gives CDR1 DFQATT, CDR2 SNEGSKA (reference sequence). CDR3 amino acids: CSVRSPGRNIQYF. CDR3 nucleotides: TGCAGTGTCAGATCCCCCGGGAGAAACATTCAGTACTTC.

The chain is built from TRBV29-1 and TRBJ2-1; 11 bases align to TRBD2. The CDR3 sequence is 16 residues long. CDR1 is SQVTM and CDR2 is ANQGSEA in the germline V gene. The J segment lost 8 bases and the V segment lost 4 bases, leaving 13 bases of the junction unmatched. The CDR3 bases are TGCAGCGTTGCAGGGGGACTAGCGGTGGAAATGGATGAGCAGTTCTTC. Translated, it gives CSVAGGLAVEMDEQFF.

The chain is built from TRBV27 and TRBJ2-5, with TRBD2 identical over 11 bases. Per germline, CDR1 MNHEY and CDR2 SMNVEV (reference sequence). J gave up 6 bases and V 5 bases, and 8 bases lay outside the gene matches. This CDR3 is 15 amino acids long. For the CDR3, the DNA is TGTGCCAGCAGTCCCCGTAGCGGGGGGGCTAAGACCCAGTACTTC. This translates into CASSPRSGGAKTQYF.

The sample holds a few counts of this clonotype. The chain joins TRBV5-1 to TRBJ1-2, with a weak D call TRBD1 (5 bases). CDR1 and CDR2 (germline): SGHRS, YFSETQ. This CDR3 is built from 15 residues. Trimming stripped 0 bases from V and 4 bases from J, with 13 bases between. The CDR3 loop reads CASSLEGKLPYGYTF. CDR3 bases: TGCGCCAGCAGCTTGGAGGGGAAACTTCCCTATGGCTACACCTTC.

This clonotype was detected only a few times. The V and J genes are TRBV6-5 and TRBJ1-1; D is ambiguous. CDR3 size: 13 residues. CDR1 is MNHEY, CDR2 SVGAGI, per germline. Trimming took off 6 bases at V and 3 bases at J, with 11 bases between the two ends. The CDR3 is CASRSTADTEAFF. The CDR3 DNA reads TGTGCCAGCAGATCTACGGCGGACACTGAAGCTTTCTTT.

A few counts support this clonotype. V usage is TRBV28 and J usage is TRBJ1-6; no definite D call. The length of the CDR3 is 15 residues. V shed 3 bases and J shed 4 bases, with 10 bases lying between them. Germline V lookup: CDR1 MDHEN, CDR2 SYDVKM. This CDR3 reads CASSFEELYNSPLHF. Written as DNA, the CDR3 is TGTGCCAGCAGTTTTGAGGAACTGTATAATTCACCCCTCCACTTT.

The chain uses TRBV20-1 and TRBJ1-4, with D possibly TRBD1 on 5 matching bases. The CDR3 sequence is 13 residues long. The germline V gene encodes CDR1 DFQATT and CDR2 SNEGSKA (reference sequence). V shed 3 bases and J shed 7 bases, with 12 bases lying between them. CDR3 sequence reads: CSASPGDGEKLFF. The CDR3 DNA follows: TGCAGTGCTAGTCCGGGGGACGGTGAAAAACTGTTTTTT.

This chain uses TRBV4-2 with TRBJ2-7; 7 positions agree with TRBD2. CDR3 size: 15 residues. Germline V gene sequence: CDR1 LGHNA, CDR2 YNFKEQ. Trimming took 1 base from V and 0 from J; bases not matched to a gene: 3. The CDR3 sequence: CASSQVGGSSYEQYF. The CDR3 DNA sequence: TGTGCCAGCAGCCAAGTCGGCGGGAGCTCCTACGAGCAGTACTTC.

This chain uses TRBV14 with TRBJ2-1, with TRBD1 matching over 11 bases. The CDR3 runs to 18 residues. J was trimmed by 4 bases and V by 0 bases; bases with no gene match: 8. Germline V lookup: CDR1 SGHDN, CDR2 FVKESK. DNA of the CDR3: TGTGCCAGCAGCCAAGAGTTTTCAGGGACAGGGGGTTACAATGAGCAGTTCTTC. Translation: CASSQEFSGTGGYNEQFF.

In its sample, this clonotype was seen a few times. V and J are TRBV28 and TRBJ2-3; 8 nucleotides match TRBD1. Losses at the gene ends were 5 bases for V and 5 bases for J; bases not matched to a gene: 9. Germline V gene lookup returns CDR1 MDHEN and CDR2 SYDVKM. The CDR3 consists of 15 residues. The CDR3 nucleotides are TGTGCCAGCAGTCCCGGGACAGGTTTCATAGATACGCAGTATTTT. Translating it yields CASSPGTGFIDTQYF. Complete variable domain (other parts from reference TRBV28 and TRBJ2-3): DVKVTQSSRYLVKRTGEKVFLECVQDMDHENMFWYRQDPGLGLRLIYFSYDVKMKEKGDIPEGYSVSREKKERFSLILESASTNQTSMYLCASSPGTGFIDTQYFGPGTRLTVL.

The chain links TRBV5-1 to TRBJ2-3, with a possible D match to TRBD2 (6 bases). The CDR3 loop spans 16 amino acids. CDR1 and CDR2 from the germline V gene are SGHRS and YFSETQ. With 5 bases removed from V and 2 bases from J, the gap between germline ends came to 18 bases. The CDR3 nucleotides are TGCGCCAGCAGTCATATCGGGAGCTCACCCACAGATACGCAGTATTTT. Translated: CASSHIGSSPTDTQYF.

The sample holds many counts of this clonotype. The CDR3 sequence: CASSLDLAGGNNEQFF. In nucleotides, the CDR3 is TGTGCCAGCAGCTTAGATCTAGCGGGGGGGAATAATGAGCAGTTCTTC. The rearrangement uses TRBV11-2 and TRBJ2-1; 12 bases map to TRBD2. Trimming removed 0 bases from V and 7 bases from J; junction bases left unmatched: 4. The CDR3 contains 16 residues. CDR1 SGHAT and CDR2 FQNNGV come from the germline V gene.